Listed below are T cell receptor beta chains from one sample, sequenced in a study of cytomegalovirus exposure and HLA in healthy donors. TCRdb's copy holds only in-frame clones and misses some; the assay was immunoSEQ multiplex PCR. The repertoire includes around 98,000 clones, around 80% of them detected once, and about 1.5% sits in the top ten. The sequenced sample was PBMCs. All receptors come from a man aged 35-49 years in good health and CMV-seronegative. CDR3s include the opening cysteine and the closing phenylalanine or tryptophan. D genes are given only for firm matches. A row's size may be missing; if present it is once, few, many or a size class.

V,size,J,D,DNA,CDR3
TRBV7-9,few,TRBJ1-5,NA,TGTGCCAGCAGCTTCCAGAATAGCAATCAGCCCCAGCATTTT,CASSFQNSNQPQHF
TRBV7-9,NA,TRBJ2-7,TRBD2,TGTGCCAGCGGGCTCGGACTAGAGAAAACCTACGAGCAGTACTTC,CASGLGLEKTYEQYF
TRBV7-9,NA,TRBJ2-3,NA,TGTGCCAGCAGCTTAGTCGGGGGTAGCACAGATACGCAGTATTTT,CASSLVGGSTDTQYF
TRBV27,NA,TRBJ2-2,NA,TGTGCCAGCAGTTTACGGCGGGGCACCGGGGAGCTGTTTTTT,CASSLRRGTGELFF
TRBV2,NA,TRBJ2-3,TRBD2,TGTGCCAGCTCAGGCGGAGCTAGCGGGGGTATCACAGATACGCAGTATTTT,CASSGGASGGITDTQYF
TRBV7-6,NA,TRBJ1-6,NA,TGTGCCAGCAGATCGGGGAGCTATAATTCACCCCTCCACTTT,CASRSGSYNSPLHF
TRBV28,NA,TRBJ2-7,NA,TGTGCCAGCAGTTCTGGACTTGGAGAGCAGTACTTC,CASSSGLGEQYF
TRBV27,NA,TRBJ2-2,TRBD2,TGTGCCAGCAACCCGACTAGCGGGGGCACCGGGGAGCTGTTTTTT,CASNPTSGGTGELFF
TRBV18,NA,TRBJ2-5,NA,TGTGCCAGCTCAGACGCCGACAGAAAAAAAGAGACCCAGTACTTC,CASSDADRKKETQYF
TRBV29-1,NA,TRBJ1-2,TRBD1,TGCAGCGTTGATCACCCTGGGACAGGGGAGGGCTACACCTTC,CSVDHPGTGEGYTF
TRBV27,NA,TRBJ1-2,TRBD1,TGTGCCAGCAGTTTCCGAACCGGGACAGGGGTTGGTGGCTACACCTTC,CASSFRTGTGVGGYTF
TRBV5-8,few,TRBJ1-1,TRBD1,TGTGCCAGCAGCCCCCGACAGGGCTTCACTGAAGCTTTCTTT,CASSPRQGFTEAFF
TRBV13,NA,TRBJ1-2,TRBD1,TGTGCCAGCAGCTTACAGGGGGCGTACTATGGCTACACCTTC,CASSLQGAYYGYTF
TRBV9,NA,TRBJ2-3,TRBD2,TGTGCCAGCAGCCCTAACCGGGGACTAGCGGGGGGGCAGACAGATACGCAGTATTTT,CASSPNRGLAGGQTDTQYF
TRBV27,NA,TRBJ1-4,TRBD1,TGTGCCACCCAGGGGGCCGCTAATGAAAAACTGTTTTTT,CATQGAANEKLFF
TRBV4-1,NA,TRBJ2-2,NA,TGCGCCAGCAGCCAAGAGGGGCAGGTTAACGGGGAGCTGTTTTTT,CASSQEGQVNGELFF
TRBV7-2,NA,TRBJ1-5,NA,TGTGCCAGCAGCTTATCAGGGCGAGGTGTTCAGCCCCAGCATTTT,CASSLSGRGVQPQHF
TRBV5-6,NA,TRBJ1-3,NA,TGTGCCAGCAGTTTAAAAGGGGCCATATATTTT,CASSLKGAIYF
TRBV14,NA,TRBJ1-3,NA,TGTGCCAGCAGCCAAGTCCAGGGAATAGGAAACACCATATATTTT,CASSQVQGIGNTIYF
TRBV30,NA,TRBJ1-5,NA,TGTGCCTGGGCAGCCCGGGGGTACCAGCCCCAGCATTTT,CAWAARGYQPQHF
TRBV2,NA,TRBJ2-7,NA,TGTGCCAGCAGTGATCCGACAGACCTTATCTACGAGCAGTACTTC,CASSDPTDLIYEQYF
TRBV5-8,once,TRBJ2-1,NA,TGTGCCAGCAGCTTGGACAGGGCGCATGAGCAGTTCTTC,CASSLDRAHEQFF
TRBV27,NA,TRBJ1-2,NA,TGTGCCAGCAGTTTTGGCCCTTCCTATGGCTACACCTTC,CASSFGPSYGYTF
TRBV7-8,NA,TRBJ1-1,NA,TGTGCCAGCAGCTTCGTAACAGGGATGAACACTGAAGCTTTCTTT,CASSFVTGMNTEAFF
TRBV15,NA,TRBJ1-5,TRBD1,TGTGCCACCAGCAGAGATAGGGCAGGGGGCGGTCAGCCCCAGCATTTT,CATSRDRAGGGQPQHF
TRBV7-6,NA,TRBJ2-2,TRBD1,TGTGCCAGCAGCTTAGAAGGGGGCTTTAACACCGGGGAGCTGTTTTTT,CASSLEGGFNTGELFF
TRBV6-1,NA,TRBJ1-1,NA,TGTGCCAGCACCACGGAGGGGTACACTGAAGCTTTCTTT,CASTTEGYTEAFF
TRBV27,NA,TRBJ2-1,TRBD2,TGTGCCAGCAGTTTGCGGGGGGACAACAATGAGCAGTTCTTC,CASSLRGDNNEQFF
TRBV4-1,once,TRBJ1-2,NA,TGCGCCAGCAGCCAAGACGATGACAGCTATGGCTACACCTTC,CASSQDDDSYGYTF
TRBV6-5,NA,TRBJ1-1,NA,TGTGCCAGCAGGCCGTCCGAGGGCAGAACCAGTGAAGCTTTCTTT,CASRPSEGRTSEAFF
TRBV5-1,NA,TRBJ1-4,NA,TGCGCCAGCAGCCCAGGAGGGACTCTCCCCGGAGCAACTAATGAAAAACTGTTTTTT,CASSPGGTLPGATNEKLFF
TRBV27,few,TRBJ2-6,NA,TGTGCCAGCAGTTCCCTCGCTGGGGCCAACGTCCTGACTTTC,CASSSLAGANVLTF
TRBV18,NA,TRBJ1-1,NA,TGTGCCAGCTCACAGACAATTCTTAGCGCTGAAGCTTTCTTT,CASSQTILSAEAFF
TRBV6-5,NA,TRBJ1-3,NA,TGTGCCAGCAGTTACGAGGGTGGGAGCTCTGGAAACACCATATATTTT,CASSYEGGSSGNTIYF
TRBV7-9,NA,TRBJ2-5,TRBD2,TGTGCCAGCAGCTTAGACGCAGCGGGGGTAGAGACCCAGTACTTC,CASSLDAAGVETQYF
TRBV7-2,NA,TRBJ2-2,TRBD2,TGTGCCAGCAGTCGCAATAGCGGGGGAGCAACCACCGGGGAGCTGTTTTTT,CASSRNSGGATTGELFF
TRBV5-1,NA,TRBJ2-5,NA,TGCGCCAGCAGCCTGACCGGGACACGGCAAGAGACCCAGTACTTC,CASSLTGTRQETQYF
TRBV6-5,NA,TRBJ1-5,NA,TGTGCCAGCAGATTCGACAACAATCAGCCCCAGCATTTT,CASRFDNNQPQHF
TRBV27,NA,TRBJ1-6,TRBD1,TGTGCCAGCAGCCAGACAGGGAGTGGATCACCCCTCCACTTT,CASSQTGSGSPLHF
TRBV19,NA,TRBJ2-3,TRBD1,TGTGCCAGTATTGGGACAGGGGGAGGCACAGATACGCAGTATTTT,CASIGTGGGTDTQYF
TRBV30,few,TRBJ1-2,TRBD1,TGTGCCTCCCGGGACAGAGCTAACTATGGCTACACCTTC,CASRDRANYGYTF
TRBV9,NA,TRBJ2-7,NA,TGTGCCAGCAGCGTAGGTAGTAGTTCTAACGAGCAGTACTTC,CASSVGSSSNEQYF
TRBV10-3,NA,TRBJ1-1,TRBD1,TGTGCCTCAAACCTCGGGACAGACACTGAAGCTTTCTTT,CASNLGTDTEAFF
TRBV6-5,NA,TRBJ2-2,NA,TGTGCCAGCAGTTATTACAGGGACACCGGGGAGCTGTTTTTT,CASSYYRDTGELFF
TRBV6-5,NA,TRBJ1-4,NA,TGTGCCAGCAGAGTAGCAGGGCCTTCTAATGAAAAACTGTTTTTT,CASRVAGPSNEKLFF
TRBV5-1,NA,TRBJ2-3,TRBD1,TGCGCCAGCAGCATAAGGACAGGGGAGGTAACAGATACGCAGTATTTT,CASSIRTGEVTDTQYF
TRBV30,NA,TRBJ1-6,TRBD1,TGTGCCTGGAGCCAACCGGGACAGGGGGATTCACCCCTCCACTTT,CAWSQPGQGDSPLHF
TRBV5-4,once,TRBJ2-1,TRBD2,TGTGCCAGCAGCCATCCCAGCGGGGGGGCCGAGTGGCAGTTCTTC,CASSHPSGGAEWQFF
TRBV9,few,TRBJ1-2,TRBD1,TGTGCCAGCAGCCCGGGGACAGTCTATGGCTACACCTTC,CASSPGTVYGYTF
TRBV5-1,NA,TRBJ1-5,NA,TGCGCCAGCAGCTTGTGGGGGGGGAGCAATCAGCCCCAGCATTTT,CASSLWGGSNQPQHF
TRBV28,NA,TRBJ1-4,NA,TGTGCCGGAGCACCCACCGGAGTTGAAAAACTGTTTTTT,CAGAPTGVEKLFF
TRBV9,few,TRBJ1-4,TRBD1,TGTGCCAGCAGCGTCGGACAGGGGCGTCCAACTAATGAAAAACTGTTTTTT,CASSVGQGRPTNEKLFF
TRBV2,few,TRBJ1-2,NA,TGTGCCAGCAGTGAAGTCCCGAACTATGGCTACACCTTC,CASSEVPNYGYTF
TRBV7-2,NA,TRBJ2-1,NA,TGTGCCAGCAGCTTAGCGGGGAGCTCCTACAATGAGCAGTTCTTC,CASSLAGSSYNEQFF
TRBV7-6,once,TRBJ1-2,NA,TGTGCCAGCAGCCCGGGCGGGAACTCTAACTATGGCTACACCTTC,CASSPGGNSNYGYTF